One sample yielded the 26 T cell receptor beta chains listed below, sequenced in a study of blood T cell repertoires in COVID-19. Clones were read by immunoSEQ multiplex PCR, and TCRdb kept only the in-frame ones, dropping some. The sample has 95,000 to 150,000 clones, 88% seen once. Sequenced: peripheral blood. The source of these receptors is a human donor in a cohort sampled during active COVID-19.

V gene TRBV7-9 combines with J gene TRBJ1-1, with 8 bases that match TRBD1. This CDR3 spans 15 amino acids. The germline V gene encodes CDR1 SEHNR and CDR2 FQNEAQ (reference sequence). V lost 6 bases, J lost 5 bases, and 11 bases stayed unmatched. The CDR3 reads CASSSPDRAHTEAFF. CDR3 nucleotide sequence: TGTGCCAGCAGTTCCCCGGACAGGGCCCATACTGAAGCTTTCTTT.

This clone appeared a single time. The chain has TRBV3-1 (or the pseudogene TRBV3-2) and TRBJ1-1, with D tentatively TRBD1 (5 bases). Trimming took off 1 base at V and 11 bases at J, with 14 bases between the two ends. Germline V gives CDR1 LGHDT, CDR2 YNNKEL (reference sequence). CDR3 size: 13 residues. Written as DNA, the CDR3 is TGTGCCAGCAGCCAAGGGCTAGGGAGGGGCGCTTTCTTT. This gives the protein CASSQGLGRGAFF.

This sequence joins TRBV9 and TRBJ2-1, with 9 nucleotides matching TRBD2. V was pared by 4 bases and J by 0 bases, with 2 bases of the junction left unmatched. In germline, CDR1 is SGDLS, CDR2 YYNGEE. The CDR3 consists of 15 residues. This CDR3 is CASSRGGGSYNEQFF. As DNA, the CDR3 is TGTGCCAGCAGCCGCGGGGGGGGCTCCTACAATGAGCAGTTCTTC.

The chain combines TRBV5-5 with TRBJ1-1, with 7 bases matching TRBD1. V lost 2 bases and J lost 3; bases outside the gene matches: 1. This CDR3 spans 13 amino acids. CDR1 is SGHKS and CDR2 is YYEKEE in the germline V gene (reference sequence). The CDR3 DNA sequence: TGTGCCAGCAGCTTCCAGGGGGACACTGAAGCTTTCTTT. It is translated as CASSFQGDTEAFF.

V gene TRBV7-6 combines with J gene TRBJ2-2; possibly TRBD2 for D (6 bases). This CDR3 contains 16 residues. The V end lost 5 bases, the J end lost 3 bases, and 16 bases lay between the germline ends. Looked up from germline, CDR1 is SGHVS and CDR2 is FNYEAQ. CDR3 in amino acids: CASSPRRGGDTGELFF. Here the CDR3 DNA reads TGTGCCAGCAGCCCCCGGAGGGGCGGGGACACCGGGGAGCTGTTTTTT.

The V call is TRBV15, the J call TRBJ1-4, with 8 positions matching TRBD1. The germline CDR1 and CDR2 sequences are LNHNV and YYDKDF (reference sequence). This CDR3 has 15 residues. V lost 0 bases, J lost 7 bases, and 4 bases stayed unmatched. Here the CDR3 reads CATSRDGQGGEKLFF. CDR3 bases: TGTGCCACCAGCAGAGATGGACAGGGAGGTGAAAAACTGTTTTTT.

This chain uses TRBV4-1 with TRBJ2-2; TRBD1 agrees at 8 bases. Germline assignment: CDR1 MGHRA and CDR2 YSYEKL. After removal of 4 bases from V and 8 bases from J, the junction contained 12 bases not matched to a gene. This CDR3 spans 16 amino acids. The CDR3 spells CASSLYTGGSVGELFF. CDR3 in DNA: TGCGCCAGCAGCCTTTACACAGGGGGGTCTGTTGGGGAGCTGTTTTTT.

The chain recombines TRBV3-1 (or the pseudogene TRBV3-2) with TRBJ2-7; 13 nucleotides match TRBD2. Germline-derived CDR1 and CDR2 are LGHDT and YNNKEL (reference sequence). This CDR3 is 17 amino acids long. Trimming removed 2 bases from V and 3 bases from J; junction bases left unmatched: 7. The CDR3 loop reads CASSQRTSGSQSYEQYF. The CDR3 bases are TGTGCCAGCAGCCAAAGGACTAGCGGGAGTCAGAGCTACGAGCAGTACTTC.

Of note for this clone: The junction departs from germline at one end; a sequencing error may be responsible. V and J are TRBV7-7 and TRBJ2-5; the D gene is possibly TRBD2 (5 bases). The CDR3 is made up of 14 amino acids. Germline CDR1 SSHAT, CDR2 FNYEAQ (reference sequence). CDR3 in DNA: TGTGCTAGCAGCCCAGGACTGAACCAAGAGACCCAGTACTTC. This gives the protein CASSPGLNQETQYF.

The rearrangement uses TRBV7-9 and TRBJ2-7; D gene uncertain. The V gene's germline CDR1 is SEHNR and CDR2 FQNEAQ (reference sequence). V lost 5 bases and J lost 3, with 14 bases in between. The CDR3 length is 14 residues. The CDR3: CASSPPFFSYEQYF. The CDR3 region has the DNA TGTGCCAGCAGCCCACCCTTTTTTAGCTACGAGCAGTACTTC.

CDR3 residues: CASSVLDRGTDTQYF. The CDR3 coding sequence is TGCGCCAGCAGCGTCCTCGACAGGGGCACAGATACGCAGTATTTT. The chain employs TRBV5-1 and TRBJ2-3; 7 bases align to TRBD1. The CDR3 extends over 15 amino acids. J was trimmed by 1 base and V by 4 bases; bases with no gene match: 6. Germline V lookup: CDR1 SGHRS, CDR2 YFSETQ.

V and J are TRBV5-4 and TRBJ2-7, with D possibly TRBD2 on 5 matching bases. The V gene's germline CDR1 is SGHNT and CDR2 YYREEE (reference sequence). Trimming pared 4 bases from V and 0 bases from J, leaving 14 bases between. This CDR3 has 15 amino acids. The CDR3 coding sequence is TGTGCCAGCAGCGTACTACCGGGGAACTCCTACGAGCAGTACTTC. Protein product: CASSVLPGNSYEQYF.

This clone was seen a single time. This chain links TRBV6-1 with TRBJ1-1; a weak D match, TRBD1 (6 bases). CDR1 is MNHNS and CDR2 is SASEGT in the germline V gene. V dropped 2 bases and J dropped 2 bases, with 15 bases sitting between them. This CDR3 comprises 16 residues. The CDR3 nucleotides read TGTGCCAGCAGTGAATCCAGCAGGGGCCCAAACACTGAAGCTTTCTTT. Translated: CASSESSRGPNTEAFF.

The CDR3 spells CASSLRSSGEQREQYF. The CDR3 DNA sequence: TGTGCCAGCAGCTTAAGGTCTAGCGGGGAACAACGGGAGCAGTACTTC. The V gene is TRBV11-2, the J gene TRBJ2-7; 9 positions agree with TRBD2. The CDR3 is made up of 16 amino acids. Germline CDR1 reads SGHAT; CDR2 reads FQNNGV. V lost 2 bases, J lost 7 bases, and 12 bases stayed unmatched.

This chain joins TRBV6-6 and TRBJ2-3; D ambiguous. The germline V gene has CDR1 MNHNY and CDR2 SVGAGI (reference sequence). The V and J ends lost 2 bases and 6 bases respectively, with 6 bases between them. The CDR3 is 12 residues long. DNA for the CDR3: TGTGCCAGCAGTTACCTAGGTGATACGCAGTATTTT. Translation: CASSYLGDTQYF.

The rearrangement links TRBV6-5 to TRBJ2-2; tentatively, D is TRBD1 (6 bases). Germline V gene lookup returns CDR1 MNHEY and CDR2 SVGAGI. Trimming took off 9 bases at V and 0 bases at J, with 11 bases between the two ends. The CDR3 has 14 amino acids. The CDR3 loop reads CASARTANTGELFF. The CDR3 nucleotides are TGTGCCAGTGCCCGGACAGCGAACACCGGGGAGCTGTTTTTT.

V usage is TRBV6-5 and J usage is TRBJ2-3; D is uncertain. The CDR3 totals 13 residues. Germline V lookup: CDR1 MNHEY, CDR2 SVGAGI. Between the trimmed V and J ends, which lost 6 bases and 4 bases, there was a span of 11 bases. The CDR3 DNA reads as TGTGCCAGCAGCGTAGTACGGGCAGATACGCAGTATTTT. Translated: CASSVVRADTQYF.

This chain connects TRBV21-1 to TRBJ2-7; TRBD2, as called in the table, went unchecked against the DNA. TRBV21-1 is shown as a pseudogene. The CDR3 sequence is 10 residues long. Here the CDR3 reads CASSPRGQYF. CDR3 nucleotides: TGTGCCAGCTCTCCGAGAGGACAGTACTTC.

This chain uses TRBV19 with TRBJ2-1; TRBD2 aligns across 10 bases. J lost 0 bases, V lost 3 bases, and 5 bases had no gene match. Germline V CDR1 and CDR2: LNHDA, SQIVND (reference sequence). This CDR3 region has 17 residues. For the CDR3, the DNA is TGTGCCAGTAGTATCATGGCTAGCGGGGGCTCCTACAATGAGCAGTTCTTC. It yields the protein CASSIMASGGSYNEQFF.

The chain employs TRBV27 and TRBJ1-4, with 8 bases aligning to TRBD1. V shed 5 bases, J shed 4 bases, and the junction held 9 bases outside the gene matches. The germline V gene has CDR1 MNHEY and CDR2 SMNVEV (reference sequence). CDR3 length equals 16 residues. CDR3 DNA: TGTGCCAGCAGTAGGAGTCCGGGACAGGATAATGAAAAACTGTTTTTT. Translation gives CASSRSPGQDNEKLFF.

This chain links TRBV6-5 with TRBJ2-5, with a weak D call TRBD2 (5 bases). This CDR3 spans 15 amino acids. The germline V and J ends were trimmed by 2 bases and 2 bases, with 12 bases remaining between them. Germline CDR1 MNHEY, CDR2 SVGAGI. The CDR3: CASSYAGLNQETQYF. In DNA form, the CDR3 reads TGTGCCAGCAGTTACGCTGGACTTAATCAAGAGACCCAGTACTTC.

V and J are TRBV6-1 and TRBJ1-5; D is uncertain. Trimming shortened V by 3 bases and J by 0 bases, and 9 bases separated the two germline ends. This CDR3 contains 15 residues. Germline CDR1 reads MNHNS; CDR2 reads SASEGT. The CDR3 region is CASSDPGYSNQPQHF. DNA of the CDR3: TGTGCCAGCAGTGACCCGGGATATAGCAATCAGCCCCAGCATTTT.

The V call is TRBV5-1, the J call TRBJ2-1; tentatively, D is TRBD1 (6 bases). The CDR3 loop spans 11 amino acids. Trimming removed 4 bases from V and 10 bases from J, with 9 bases in between. Germline V gene data show CDR1 as SGHRS and CDR2 as YFSETQ. The chain's CDR3 is CASSPDREQFF. In DNA form, the CDR3 reads TGCGCCAGCAGCCCGGACAGAGAGCAGTTCTTC. Combining the CDR3 with reference TRBV5-1 and TRBJ2-1 gives the whole variable domain KAGVTQTPRYLIKTRGQQVTLSCSPISGHRSVSWYQQTPGQGLQFLFEYFSETQRNKGNFPGRFSGRQFSNSRSEMNVSTLELGDSALYLCASSPDREQFFGPGTRLTVL.

The chain has TRBV12-2 and TRBJ2-7; the table assigns TRBD2, which was not confirmed against the DNA. TRBV12-2 is labeled a pseudogene. This CDR3 contains 15 residues. CDR3 sequence reads: CASRLAWGGPYEQYF. CDR3 nucleotide sequence: TGTGCAAGTCGCTTAGCTTGGGGGGGGCCCTACGAGCAGTACTTC.

J is TRBJ2-7 and V is TRBV20-1, with D perhaps TRBD2 (5 bases). This CDR3 region has 15 residues. Germline V gene sequence: CDR1 DFQATT, CDR2 SNEGSKA (reference sequence). With 3 bases removed from V and 2 bases from J, the gap between germline ends came to 17 bases. CDR3 sequence: CSASAPLGQAYEQYF. The CDR3 region has the DNA TGCAGTGCTAGTGCCCCACTAGGGCAAGCCTACGAGCAGTACTTC.

The table lists this clone with a count of one. The chain joins TRBV19 to TRBJ2-5; D might be TRBD1 (6 bases). Germline CDR1 LNHDA, CDR2 SQIVND (reference sequence). The V end was cut by 4 bases, the J end by 2 bases, with 26 bases between. CDR3 length: 19 residues. The CDR3 DNA reads TGTGCCAGTAGTACCAAAAAACAGGGTTATTTTGGTAGGCAAGAGACCCAGTACTTC. It is translated as CASSTKKQGYFGRQETQYF.